This T cell receptor (beta chain) comes out of a study of cytomegalovirus exposure and HLA in healthy donors. Study-level information: Approximately 190 million T cells yielded some 100 million unique TCR beta sequences, as an earlier analysis found.

A note on this clone: Its antigen is undetermined.

Both 60 Vbeta primers and 13 Jbeta primers went into the PCR. As handled by the study authors: An analysis performed later counted around 86 million unique TCR beta chains (around 9.9 million of them shared). Generated by immunoSEQ multiplex PCR, the TCRdb table keeps only in-frame clones and is missing some. The DNA gave D and trimming, while V, J and clone size come from that table. There are under 200,000 clones in the sample; under 90% occur only once, and 1.5% to 2.5% lies in the top ten. Whole-study findings and limits: Rare sequences made up most TCRs, while some public TCRs were found in many donors.

The source material was PBMCs. The sequence derives from a man in his late teens or twenties in good health and CMV-seronegative.

CDR3 loop: CASSAGQGAAGYTF. CDR3 nucleotides: TGTGCCAGCAGCGCGGGACAGGGGGCCGCTGGCTACACCTTC. The genes are TRBV5-4 and TRBJ1-2; 12 nucleotides agree with TRBD1. The J segment lost 7 bases and the V segment lost 4 bases, leaving 5 bases of the junction unmatched. Germline values: CDR1 SGHNT, CDR2 YYREEE (reference sequence). The CDR3 is made up of 14 amino acids.